This T cell receptor beta chain was obtained from a study of tumor-infiltrating lymphocytes in localized non-small cell lung cancer. About the study: From each patient, both tumor and uninvolved lung, non-adjacent to tumor, were sampled.

Germline V CDR1 and CDR2: SGHDN, FVKESK. Trimming shortened V by 4 bases and J by 4 bases, and 16 bases separated the two germline ends. There are 15 residues in the CDR3. This clone was seen a few times. Its antigen is unidentified. Study-wide points: Immunotypes IM1 and IM2 had similar TCR-derived T-cell fractions.

This table comes from immunoSEQ multiplex PCR, and its TCRdb copy is limited to in-frame clones, with some not included. The sample gives thousands of clones, approximately 60% of which show up once; approximately 13% is in the top ten. The sequenced material came from lung tumor tissue. The chain combines TRBV14 with TRBJ1-1; D is undetermined. This TCR derives from a human donor with non-small cell lung cancer. The CDR3 nucleotides are TGTGCCAGCAGCCCCGGCACCGCCCTCCTCACTGAAGCTTTCTTT. This translates into CASSPGTALLTEAFF.